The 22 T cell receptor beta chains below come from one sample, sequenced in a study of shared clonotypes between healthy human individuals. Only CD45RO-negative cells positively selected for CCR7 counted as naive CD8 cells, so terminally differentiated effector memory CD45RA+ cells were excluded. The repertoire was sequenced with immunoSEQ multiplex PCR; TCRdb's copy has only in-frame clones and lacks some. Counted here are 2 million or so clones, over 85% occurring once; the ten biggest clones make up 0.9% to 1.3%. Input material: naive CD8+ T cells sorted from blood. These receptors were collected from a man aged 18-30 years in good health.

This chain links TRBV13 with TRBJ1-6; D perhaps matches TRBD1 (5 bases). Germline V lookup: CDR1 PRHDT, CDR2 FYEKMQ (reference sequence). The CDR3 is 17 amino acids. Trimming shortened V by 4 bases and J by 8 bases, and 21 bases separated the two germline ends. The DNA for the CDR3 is TGTGCCAGCAGCTCATTCGGGGCGGGGCGATGGGATTCACCCCTCCACTTT. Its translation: CASSSFGAGRWDSPLHF.

The CDR3 spells CASSLAGANEKLFF. For the CDR3, the DNA is TGTGCCAGCAGCTTGGCAGGGGCGAATGAAAAACTGTTTTTT. V and J are TRBV5-4 and TRBJ1-4; a weak D match, TRBD1 (6 bases). CDR1 SGHNT and CDR2 YYREEE come from the germline V gene (reference sequence). Trimming took 0 bases from V and 5 from J, leaving 8 bases between them. The CDR3 runs 14 residues. Together with reference TRBV5-4 and TRBJ1-4, the CDR3 gives the full variable domain: ETGVTQSPTHLIKTRGQQVTLRCSSQSGHNTVSWYQQALGQGPQFIFQYYREEENGRGNFPPRFSGLQFPNYSSELNVNALELDDSALYLCASSLAGANEKLFFGSGTQLSVL.

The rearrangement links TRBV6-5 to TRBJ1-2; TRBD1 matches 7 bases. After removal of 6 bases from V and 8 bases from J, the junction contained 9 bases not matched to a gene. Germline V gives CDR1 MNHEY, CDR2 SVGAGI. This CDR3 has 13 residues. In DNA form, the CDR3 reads TGTGCCAGCAGCCCTGGACAGGTAGTAGGCTACACCTTC. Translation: CASSPGQVVGYTF.

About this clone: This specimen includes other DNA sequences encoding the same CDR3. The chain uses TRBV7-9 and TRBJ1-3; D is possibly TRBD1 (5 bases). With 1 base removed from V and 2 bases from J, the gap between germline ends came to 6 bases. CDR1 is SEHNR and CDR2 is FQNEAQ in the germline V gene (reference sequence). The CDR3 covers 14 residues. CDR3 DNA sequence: TGTGCCAGCAGCTTAGGAGGGGCTGGAAACACCATATATTTT. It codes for CASSLGGAGNTIYF.

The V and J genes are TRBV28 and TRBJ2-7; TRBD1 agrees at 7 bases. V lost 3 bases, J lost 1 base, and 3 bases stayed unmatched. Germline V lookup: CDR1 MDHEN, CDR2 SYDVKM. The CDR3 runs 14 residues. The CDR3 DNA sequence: TGTGCCAGCAGTTTTTGGGGACAGTCCTACGAGCAGTACTTC. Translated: CASSFWGQSYEQYF.

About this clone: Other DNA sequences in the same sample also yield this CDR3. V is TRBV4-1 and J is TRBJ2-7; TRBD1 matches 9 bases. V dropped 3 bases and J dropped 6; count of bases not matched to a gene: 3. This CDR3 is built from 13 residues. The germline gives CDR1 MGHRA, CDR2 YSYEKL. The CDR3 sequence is CASSHATGGEQYF. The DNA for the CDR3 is TGCGCCAGCAGCCACGCGACAGGGGGCGAGCAGTACTTC.

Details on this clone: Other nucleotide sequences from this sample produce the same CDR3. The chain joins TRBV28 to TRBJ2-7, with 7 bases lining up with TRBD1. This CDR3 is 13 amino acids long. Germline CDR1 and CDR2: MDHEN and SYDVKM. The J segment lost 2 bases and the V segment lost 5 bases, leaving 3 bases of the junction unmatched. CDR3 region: CASSRQGTYEQYF. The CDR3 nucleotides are TGTGCCAGCAGTAGACAGGGTACCTACGAGCAGTACTTC. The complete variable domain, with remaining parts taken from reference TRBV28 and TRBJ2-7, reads DVKVTQSSRYLVKRTGEKVFLECVQDMDHENMFWYRQDPGLGLRLIYFSYDVKMKEKGDIPEGYSVSREKKERFSLILESASTNQTSMYLCASSRQGTYEQYFGPGTRLTVT.

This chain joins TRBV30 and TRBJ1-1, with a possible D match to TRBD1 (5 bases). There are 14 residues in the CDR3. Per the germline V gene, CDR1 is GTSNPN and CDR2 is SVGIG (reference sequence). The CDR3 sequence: CALDGQGRSPLAFF. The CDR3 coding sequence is TGTGCGTTAGACGGCCAGGGCCGATCACCGCTAGCTTTCTTT.

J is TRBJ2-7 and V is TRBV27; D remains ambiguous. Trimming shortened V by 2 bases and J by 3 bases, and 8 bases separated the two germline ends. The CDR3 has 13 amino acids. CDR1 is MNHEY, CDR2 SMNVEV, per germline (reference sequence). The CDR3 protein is CASSLLASYEQYF. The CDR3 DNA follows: TGTGCCAGCAGTTTACTTGCTAGCTACGAGCAGTACTTC.

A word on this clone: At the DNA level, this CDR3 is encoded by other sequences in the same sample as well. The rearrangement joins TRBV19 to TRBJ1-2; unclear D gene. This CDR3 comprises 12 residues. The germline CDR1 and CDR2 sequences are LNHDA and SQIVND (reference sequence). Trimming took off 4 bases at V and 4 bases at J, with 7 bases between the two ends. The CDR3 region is CASSKGSYGYTF. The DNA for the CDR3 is TGTGCCAGTAGTAAGGGAAGCTATGGCTACACCTTC.

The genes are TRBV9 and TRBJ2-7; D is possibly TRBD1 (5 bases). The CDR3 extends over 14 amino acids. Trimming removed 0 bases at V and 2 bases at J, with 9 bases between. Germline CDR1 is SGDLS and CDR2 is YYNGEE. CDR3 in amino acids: CASSVGVQAYEQYF. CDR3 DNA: TGTGCCAGCAGCGTAGGAGTACAGGCCTACGAGCAGTACTTC.

The CDR3 DNA is TGTGCCAGCAGTGTTACGGGGGAGCAGTTCTTC. Amino acid sequence: CASSVTGEQFF. The V gene is TRBV25-1, the J gene TRBJ2-1, with D possibly matching TRBD2 (5 bases). Trimming took off 4 bases at V and 10 bases at J, with 8 bases between the two ends. The CDR3 sequence is 11 residues long. Germline assignment: CDR1 MGHDK and CDR2 SYGVNS.

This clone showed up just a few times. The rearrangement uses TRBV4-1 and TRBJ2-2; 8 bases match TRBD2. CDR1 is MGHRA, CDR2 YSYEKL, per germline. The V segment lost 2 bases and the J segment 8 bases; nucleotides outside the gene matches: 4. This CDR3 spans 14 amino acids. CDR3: CASSQKAGAGELFF. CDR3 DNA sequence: TGCGCCAGCAGCCAAAAAGCGGGAGCGGGGGAGCTGTTTTTT.

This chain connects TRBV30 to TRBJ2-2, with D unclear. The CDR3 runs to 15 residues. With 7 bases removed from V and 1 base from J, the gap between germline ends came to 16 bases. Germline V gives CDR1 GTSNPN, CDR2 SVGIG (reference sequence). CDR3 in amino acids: CALLLAAKNTGELFF. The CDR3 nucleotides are TGTGCCTTACTGCTGGCAGCGAAGAACACCGGGGAGCTGTTTTTT.

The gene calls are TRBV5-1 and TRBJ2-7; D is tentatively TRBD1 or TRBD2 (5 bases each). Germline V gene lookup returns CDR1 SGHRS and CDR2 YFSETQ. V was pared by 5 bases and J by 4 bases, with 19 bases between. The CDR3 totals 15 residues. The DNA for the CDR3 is TGCGCCAGCAGGATGGAAGCCGGGACGCAGTACGAGCAGTACTTC. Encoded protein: CASRMEAGTQYEQYF.

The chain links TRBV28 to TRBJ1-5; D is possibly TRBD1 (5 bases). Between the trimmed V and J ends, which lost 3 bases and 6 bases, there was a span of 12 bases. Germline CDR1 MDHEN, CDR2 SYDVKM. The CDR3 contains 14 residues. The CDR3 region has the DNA TGTGCCAGCAGTTTGGACACGGGAGTTCAGCCCCAGCATTTT. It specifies CASSLDTGVQPQHF.

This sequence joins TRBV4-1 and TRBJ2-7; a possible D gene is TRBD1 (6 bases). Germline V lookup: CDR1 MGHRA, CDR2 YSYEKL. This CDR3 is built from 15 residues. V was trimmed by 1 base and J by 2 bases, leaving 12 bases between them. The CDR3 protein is CASSQGSTGTYEQYF. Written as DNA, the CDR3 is TGCGCCAGCAGCCAAGGGTCTACAGGGACCTACGAGCAGTACTTC.

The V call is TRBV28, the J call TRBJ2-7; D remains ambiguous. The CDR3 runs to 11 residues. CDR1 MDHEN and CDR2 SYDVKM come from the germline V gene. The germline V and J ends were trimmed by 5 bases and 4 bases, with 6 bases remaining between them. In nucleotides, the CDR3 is TGTGCCAGCAGTCATCTTTACGAGCAGTACTTC. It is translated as CASSHLYEQYF.

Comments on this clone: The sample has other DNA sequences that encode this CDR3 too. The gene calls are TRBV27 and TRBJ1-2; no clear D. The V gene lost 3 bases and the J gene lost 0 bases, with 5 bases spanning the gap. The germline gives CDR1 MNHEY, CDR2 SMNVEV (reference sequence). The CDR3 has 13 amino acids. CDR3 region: CASSLTANYGYTF. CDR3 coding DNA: TGTGCCAGCAGTTTGACGGCTAACTATGGCTACACCTTC.

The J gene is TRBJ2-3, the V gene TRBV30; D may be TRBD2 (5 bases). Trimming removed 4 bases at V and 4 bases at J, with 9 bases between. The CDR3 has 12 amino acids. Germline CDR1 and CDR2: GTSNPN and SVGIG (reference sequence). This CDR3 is CAWTIASDTQYF. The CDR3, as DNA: TGTGCCTGGACTATAGCGTCAGATACGCAGTATTTT.

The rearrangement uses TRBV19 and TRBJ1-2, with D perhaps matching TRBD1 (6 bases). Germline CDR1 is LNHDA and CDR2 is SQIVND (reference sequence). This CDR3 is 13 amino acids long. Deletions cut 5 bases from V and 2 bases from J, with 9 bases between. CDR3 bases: TGTGCCAGTAGTTTCGGACAGAACTATGGCTACACCTTC. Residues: CASSFGQNYGYTF.

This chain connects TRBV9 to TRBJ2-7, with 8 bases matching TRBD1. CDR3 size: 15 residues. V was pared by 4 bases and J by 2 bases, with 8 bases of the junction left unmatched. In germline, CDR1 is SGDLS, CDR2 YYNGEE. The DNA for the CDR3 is TGTGCCAGCAGCCCCACGGGACAGGCCACCTACGAGCAGTACTTC. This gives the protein CASSPTGQATYEQYF.